The sequence of this T cell receptor beta chain was determined in a study of cytomegalovirus exposure and HLA in healthy donors. Among the donors, all were healthy bone marrow donors. Both 60 Vbeta primers and 13 Jbeta primers went into the PCR. Measured with immunoSEQ multiplex PCR; TCRdb has only the in-frame clones, and not every one. The sample includes just under 80,000 clones. This receptor was taken from a man between 18 and 29 years old in good health and CMV-seropositive. The sample consisted of PBMCs.

The CDR3 DNA sequence: TGTGCCAGCAGTGACTCGGGGGGGGATGTCGGTGGCTACACCTTC. Protein: CASSDSGGDVGGYTF. The V and J genes are TRBV6-4 and TRBJ1-2; tentatively, D is TRBD1 (5 bases). CDR3 length: 15 residues. V lost 0 bases to trimming and J lost 7 bases, with 15 bases between them. CDR1 is MRHNA and CDR2 is SNTAGT in the germline V gene.